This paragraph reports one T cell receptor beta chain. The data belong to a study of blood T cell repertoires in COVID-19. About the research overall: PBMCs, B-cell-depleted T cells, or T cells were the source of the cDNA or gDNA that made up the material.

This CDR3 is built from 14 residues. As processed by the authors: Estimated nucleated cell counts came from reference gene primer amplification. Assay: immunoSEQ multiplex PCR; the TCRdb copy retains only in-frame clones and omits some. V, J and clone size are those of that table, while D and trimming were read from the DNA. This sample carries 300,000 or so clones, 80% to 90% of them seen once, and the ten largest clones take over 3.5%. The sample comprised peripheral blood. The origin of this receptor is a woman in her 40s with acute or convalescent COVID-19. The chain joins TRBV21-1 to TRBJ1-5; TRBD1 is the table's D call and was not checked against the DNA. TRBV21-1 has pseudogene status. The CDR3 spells CASSCRISNQPQHF. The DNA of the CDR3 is TGTGCCAGCAGCTGCAGGATCAGCAATCAGCCCCAGCATTTT.